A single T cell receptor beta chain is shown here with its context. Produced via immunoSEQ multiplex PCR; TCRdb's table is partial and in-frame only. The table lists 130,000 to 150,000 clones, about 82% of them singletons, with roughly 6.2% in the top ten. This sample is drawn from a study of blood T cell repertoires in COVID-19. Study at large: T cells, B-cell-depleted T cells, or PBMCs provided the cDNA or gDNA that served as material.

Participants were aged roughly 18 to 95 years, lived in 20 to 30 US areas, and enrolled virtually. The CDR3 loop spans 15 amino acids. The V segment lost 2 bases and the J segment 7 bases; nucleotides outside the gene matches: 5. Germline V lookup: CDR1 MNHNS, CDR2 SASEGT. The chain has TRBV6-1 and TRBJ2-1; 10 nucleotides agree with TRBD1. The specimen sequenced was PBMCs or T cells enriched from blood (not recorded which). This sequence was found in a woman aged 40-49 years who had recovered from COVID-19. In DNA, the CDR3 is TGTGCCAGCAGTGAACCGGGACAGGGGCGGAATGAGCAGTTCTTC. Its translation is CASSEPGQGRNEQFF.